These 7 T cell receptor beta chains share one sample of origin, sequenced in a study of OX40 agonist ivuxolimab in advanced cancers. Preparation of the library involved the immunoSEQ multiplex PCR assay. What TCRdb holds here is the immuneACCESS table cut down to in-frame rearrangements. Part of the clones is not present; checked against another copy, under half of the missing clones reflect an unresolved V gene, and the others are unexplained. Here the sample has around 70,000 clones; 70% to 85% occur a single time. The leading ten clones occupy roughly 1.1% of the sample. The material sequenced was CD4+ or CD8+ T cells sorted from blood, taken in a trial of the OX40 agonist ivuxolimab. The receptor set was obtained from an adult with an advanced solid tumor such as melanoma, head and neck, liver or kidney cancer.

V and J are TRBV2 and TRBJ2-2; TRBD2 matches 8 bases. CDR1 and CDR2 from the germline V gene are SNHLY and FYNNEI. CDR3 size: 14 residues. V was clipped by 7 bases and J by 4 bases; unmatched bases: 5. CDR3 protein: CASILSGGTGELFF. The DNA of the CDR3 is TGTGCCAGCATTTTAAGCGGGGGCACCGGGGAGCTGTTTTTT. Variable domain in full (rest from reference TRBV2 and TRBJ2-2): EPEVTQTPSHQVTQMGQEVILRCVPISNHLYFYWYRQILGQKVEFLVSFYNNEISEKSEIFDDQFSVERPDGSNFTLKIRSTKLEDSAMYFCASILSGGTGELFFGEGSRLTVL.

This chain links TRBV11-2 with TRBJ1-1, with D unresolved. V lost 1 base, J lost 5 bases, and 8 bases lay in between. The V gene's germline CDR1 is SGHAT and CDR2 FQNNGV. This CDR3 spans 13 amino acids. CDR3 in DNA: TGTGCCAGCAGCTTAGGAGCGATGACTGAAGCTTTCTTT. Protein sequence: CASSLGAMTEAFF.

The CDR3 DNA reads TGTGCCAGCAGCTTCGTTCAAGCGAAAGCTTTCTTT. This sequence encodes CASSFVQAKAFF. The J gene is TRBJ1-1, the V gene TRBV5-8; D not certain. The CDR3 has 12 residues. V lost 2 bases and J lost 9, with 11 bases in between. Germline V gene lookup returns CDR1 SGHTS and CDR2 YDEGEE.

V gene TRBV6-1 combines with J gene TRBJ1-4; 9 bases are shared with TRBD1. V shed 1 base and J 6 bases; nucleotides not matched to a gene: 3. The V gene's germline CDR1 is MNHNS and CDR2 SASEGT. The CDR3 length is 15 residues. This CDR3 reads CASSEVGTGYEKLFF. The CDR3 DNA sequence: TGTGCCAGCAGTGAAGTTGGGACAGGGTATGAAAAACTGTTTTTT.

Here the CDR3 reads CASSQFLGNEQYF. CDR3 in DNA: TGCGCCAGCAGCCAATTTCTCGGGAACGAGCAGTACTTC. V usage is TRBV4-1 and J usage is TRBJ2-7; D may be TRBD2 (5 bases). Trimming stripped 2 bases from V and 5 bases from J, with 10 bases between. CDR3 length: 13 residues. Germline lookup yields CDR1 MGHRA and CDR2 YSYEKL.

This chain joins TRBV12-5 and TRBJ1-1; 10 bases line up with TRBD1. Germline V gene data show CDR1 as LGHNT and CDR2 as FRNRAP. V shed 0 bases, J shed 1 base, and the junction held 17 bases outside the gene matches. The CDR3 runs to 21 residues. The CDR3 loop is CASGLVLRPSLRQGANTEAFF. The CDR3 DNA sequence: TGTGCTAGTGGTTTGGTACTAAGGCCGTCGCTGAGACAGGGGGCGAACACTGAAGCTTTCTTT.

The V and J genes are TRBV29-1 and TRBJ2-3, with 11 bases lining up with TRBD2. Trimming at V came to 4 bases and at J to 6 bases, leaving 6 bases not matched to a gene. In germline, CDR1 is SQVTM, CDR2 ANQGSEA. The CDR3 totals 14 residues. The CDR3 region is CSVATSGGSDTQYF. Written as DNA, the CDR3 is TGCAGCGTTGCTACTAGCGGGGGTAGTGATACGCAGTATTTT.